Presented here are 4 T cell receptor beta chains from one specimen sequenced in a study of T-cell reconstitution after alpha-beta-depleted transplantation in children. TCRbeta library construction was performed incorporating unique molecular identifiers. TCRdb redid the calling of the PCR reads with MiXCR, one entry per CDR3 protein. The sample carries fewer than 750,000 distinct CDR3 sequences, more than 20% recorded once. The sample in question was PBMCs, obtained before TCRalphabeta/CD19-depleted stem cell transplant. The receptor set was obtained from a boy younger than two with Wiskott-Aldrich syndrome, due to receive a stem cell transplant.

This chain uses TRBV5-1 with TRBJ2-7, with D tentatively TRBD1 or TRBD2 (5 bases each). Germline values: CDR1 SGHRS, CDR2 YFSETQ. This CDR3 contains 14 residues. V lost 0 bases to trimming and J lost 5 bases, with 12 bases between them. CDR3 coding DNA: TGCGCCAGCAGCTTGGGAGCCCTGGGACACGAGCAGTACTTC. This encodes CASSLGALGHEQYF.

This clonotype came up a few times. The CDR3 reads CSPKGGAYEQYF. The CDR3 bases are TGCAGTCCAAAAGGAGGAGCCTACGAGCAGTACTTC. The rearrangement uses TRBV20-1 and TRBJ2-7; TRBD2 might be the D (5 bases). The ends were cut back, 8 bases at V and 2 bases at J, with 13 bases in the middle. Germline CDR1 and CDR2: DFQATT and SNEGSKA (reference sequence). This CDR3 is 12 amino acids long.

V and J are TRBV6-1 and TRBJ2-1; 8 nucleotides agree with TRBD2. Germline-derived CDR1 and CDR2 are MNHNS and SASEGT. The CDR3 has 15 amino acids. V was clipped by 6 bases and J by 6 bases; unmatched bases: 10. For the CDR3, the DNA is TGTGCCAGCAGCCGGGGGGGCAGTTTTCTCAATGAGCAGTTCTTC. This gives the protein CASSRGGSFLNEQFF.

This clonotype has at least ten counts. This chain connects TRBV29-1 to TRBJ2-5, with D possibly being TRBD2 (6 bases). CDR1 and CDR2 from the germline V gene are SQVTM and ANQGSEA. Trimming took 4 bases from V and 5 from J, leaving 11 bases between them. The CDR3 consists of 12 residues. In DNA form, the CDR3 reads TGCAGCGTTGTAGCACTAGCTGAGACCCAGTACTTC. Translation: CSVVALAETQYF.